This T cell receptor (beta chain) appears in the sequencing data of a study of T cell responses to AZD1222 COVID-19 vaccine. Study as a whole: Samples with a second dose at about 4 or about 12 weeks were pooled together.

Generated by immunoSEQ multiplex PCR, the TCRdb table keeps only in-frame clones and is missing some. Among fewer than 120,000 clones listed, 85% to 95% were seen once. The length of the CDR3 is 15 residues. Germline assignment: CDR1 LNHDA and CDR2 SQIVND (reference sequence). With 2 bases removed from V and 3 bases from J, the gap between germline ends came to 13 bases. General observations from the study: Vaccine-associated CD4 TCRs spanned spike, dominant at 160-218 and 743-854.

As to this clone: The target antigen is unknown.

The sample in question was peripheral blood, obtained on day 0 of AZD1222 vaccination. The chain recombines TRBV19 with TRBJ1-2; D unclear. This sequence was found in an adult in good health. CDR3 nucleotide sequence: TGTGCCAGTAGTATACCCCTTATCCGGGACTATGGCTACACCTTC. This encodes CASSIPLIRDYGYTF. The full variable domain, in which reference TRBV19 and TRBJ1-2 provide the parts outside the CDR3, is DGGITQSPKYLFRKEGQNVTLSCEQNLNHDAMYWYRQDPGQGLRLIYYSQIVNDFQKGDIAEGYSVSREKKESFPLTVTSAQKNPTAFYLCASSIPLIRDYGYTFGSGTRLTVV.